These 18 T cell receptor beta chains were sequenced from one sample in a study of Ad26.COV2.S vaccination and SARS-CoV-2 variants. Noted treatment: 15 to 20 received Ad26.COV2.S at low or high dose, single or two shots; about five received placebo; per-sample allocation not given. Vaccine and placebo recipients were sampled on day 63 after the first injection. TCRdb's table, derived via immunoSEQ multiplex PCR, lists solely in-frame clones and lacks some. The table shows around 240,000 clones, with over 75% occurring only once. Here the sequenced sample was peripheral blood, taken in a trial of Ad26.COV2.S vaccine versus placebo. The receptor set was obtained from a person between 18 and 65 years old who received the Ad26.COV2.S COVID-19 vaccine or a placebo.

This chain uses TRBV9 with TRBJ2-2; 7 bases align to TRBD1. CDR3 length equals 17 residues. Trimming cost V 4 bases and J 0 bases; bases outside gene matches: 9. Germline assignment: CDR1 SGDLS and CDR2 YYNGEE. The CDR3 protein is CASSLQAGTANTGELFF. The CDR3 nucleotides are TGTGCCAGCAGCCTCCAGGCCGGGACAGCGAACACCGGGGAGCTGTTTTTT.

The chain is built from TRBV28 and TRBJ1-5, with D tentatively TRBD1 (5 bases). The germline V and J ends were trimmed by 11 bases and 9 bases, with 17 bases remaining between them. The germline V gene encodes CDR1 MDHEN and CDR2 SYDVKM. This CDR3 has 12 amino acids. CDR3 region: CASGGNVRPQHF. For the CDR3, the DNA is TGTGCCTCTGGGGGGAACGTACGGCCCCAGCATTTT.

The sample holds a few counts of this clone. The rearrangement joins TRBV7-9 to TRBJ1-2; D gene ambiguous. Germline V gene lookup returns CDR1 SEHNR and CDR2 FQNEAQ (reference sequence). This CDR3 contains 16 residues. V was trimmed by 5 bases and J by 2 bases, leaving 18 bases between them. The CDR3 DNA is TGTGCCAGCAGCCTAGTGACGGCCGGGAAAAACTATGGCTACACCTTC. This codes for CASSLVTAGKNYGYTF.

The genes are TRBV6-2 or TRBV6-3 and TRBJ2-7, with unresolved D. Trimming took off 5 bases at V and 0 bases at J, with 8 bases between the two ends. The CDR3 loop spans 13 amino acids. Germline CDR1 reads MNHEY; CDR2 reads SVGEGT. This CDR3 is CASSQSLSYEQYF. CDR3 in DNA: TGTGCCAGCAGTCAAAGCCTCTCCTACGAGCAGTACTTC.

The table lists this clone with a count of one. This chain uses TRBV4-1 with TRBJ2-3; 15 bases agree with TRBD2. Germline values: CDR1 MGHRA, CDR2 YSYEKL. V was pared by 4 bases and J by 4 bases, with 21 bases of the junction left unmatched. CDR3 length: 22 amino acids. The CDR3 reads CASSLLSPEGLAGGRWSDTQYF. CDR3 nucleotide sequence: TGCGCCAGCAGCCTCCTCAGCCCAGAAGGACTAGCGGGAGGGCGTTGGTCAGATACGCAGTATTTT.

This clone appeared a few times. This sequence joins TRBV4-3 and TRBJ1-1, with a weak D call TRBD1 (5 bases). The CDR3 has 16 residues. Germline CDR1 reads LGHNA; CDR2 reads YSLEER. The V and J ends lost 1 base and 7 bases respectively, with 19 bases between them. The CDR3 DNA sequence: TGCGCCAGCAGCCAAGTGGGACCCCTGGGAGAGGGTGAAGCTTTCTTT. This codes for CASSQVGPLGEGEAFF.

The J gene is TRBJ2-3, the V gene TRBV7-9; 7 positions match TRBD1. Trimming took 1 base from V and 1 from J; bases not matched to a gene: 8. Germline V gives CDR1 SEHNR, CDR2 FQNEAQ (reference sequence). The CDR3 is made up of 17 amino acids. The CDR3 here is CASSLEVGGQRTDTQYF. CDR3 in DNA: TGTGCCAGCAGCTTAGAGGTTGGGGGACAGCGCACAGATACGCAGTATTTT.

This chain links TRBV7-9 with TRBJ2-1, with TRBD1 matching over 9 bases. Germline V gives CDR1 SEHNR, CDR2 FQNEAQ (reference sequence). The CDR3 extends over 16 amino acids. Trimming removed 4 bases from V and 8 bases from J; junction bases left unmatched: 12. In DNA, the CDR3 is TGTGCCAGCAGCTCCAGCCCGGGACAGGGCCGGGATGAGCAGTTCTTC. Encoded protein: CASSSSPGQGRDEQFF.

This clone was seen a single time. The rearrangement uses TRBV11-3 and TRBJ1-5, with D tentatively TRBD1 (5 bases). V was pared by 5 bases and J by 0 bases, with 14 bases between. The CDR3 length is 16 residues. Looked up from germline, CDR1 is SGHNT and CDR2 is YENEEA. In nucleotides, the CDR3 is TGTGCCAGCAGCCTGAGTCCAGGGTATAGCAATCAGCCCCAGCATTTT. Its protein is CASSLSPGYSNQPQHF.

This rearrangement joins TRBV5-1 to TRBJ1-2; 7 bases line up with TRBD1. The CDR3 is made up of 15 amino acids. The trim removed 0 bases at V and 4 bases at J, leaving 6 bases unmatched. Germline assignment: CDR1 SGHRS and CDR2 YFSETQ. The CDR3 spells CASSLGETGTYGYTF. CDR3 DNA sequence: TGCGCCAGCAGCTTGGGAGAGACAGGGACCTATGGCTACACCTTC.

V gene TRBV7-2 combines with J gene TRBJ1-6; 9 positions match TRBD1. V lost 5 bases, J lost 6 bases, and 14 bases stayed unmatched. Germline lookup yields CDR1 SGHTA and CDR2 FQGNSA. The CDR3 runs to 18 residues. The DNA of the CDR3 is TGTGCCAGCAGCATATGGGACAGGGAGAGAGGGATTAATTCACCCCTCCACTTT. Amino acids: CASSIWDRERGINSPLHF.

J is TRBJ1-3 and V is TRBV5-1, with D hard to call. The CDR3 has 13 amino acids. The germline V and J ends were trimmed by 7 bases and 4 bases, with 12 bases remaining between them. From germline, CDR1 is SGHRS and CDR2 YFSETQ. The CDR3 protein is CASSLVRGNTIYF. DNA of the CDR3: TGCGCCAGCTCGTTGGTAAGAGGAAACACCATATATTTT.

V is TRBV4-3 and J is TRBJ1-4; 9 positions match TRBD1. The CDR3 length is 15 residues. V was clipped by 4 bases and J by 8 bases; unmatched bases: 8. Germline V CDR1 and CDR2: LGHNA, YSLEER. This chain's CDR3 is CASSPNRGRQEKLFF. In DNA form, the CDR3 reads TGCGCCAGCAGCCCCAACAGGGGGCGTCAAGAAAAACTGTTTTTT.

The chain links TRBV19 to TRBJ1-3; D is perhaps TRBD1 (5 bases). The CDR3 is made up of 17 amino acids. Trimming shortened V by 5 bases and J by 0 bases, and 17 bases separated the two germline ends. CDR1 is LNHDA and CDR2 is SQIVND in the germline V gene (reference sequence). CDR3 sequence reads: CASSFTRDRSSGNTIYF. CDR3 nucleotides: TGTGCCAGTAGTTTTACCCGGGACCGGTCCTCTGGAAACACCATATATTTT.

This rearrangement joins TRBV28 to TRBJ2-5; D is perhaps TRBD2 (5 bases). The CDR3 runs 15 residues. The V gene's germline CDR1 is MDHEN and CDR2 SYDVKM. V lost 7 bases and J 4 bases, leaving 19 bases between the germline ends. The CDR3 spells CASTTTGVGSETQYF. The DNA of the CDR3 is TGTGCCAGCACCACGACCGGGGTGGGCTCAGAGACCCAGTACTTC. Filled out from reference TRBV28 and TRBJ2-5, the complete variable domain reads DVKVTQSSRYLVKRTGEKVFLECVQDMDHENMFWYRQDPGLGLRLIYFSYDVKMKEKGDIPEGYSVSREKKERFSLILESASTNQTSMYLCASTTTGVGSETQYFGPGTRLLVL.

The chain employs TRBV18 and TRBJ2-7; TRBD1 matches 7 bases. J lost 6 bases, V lost 7 bases, and 9 bases had no gene match. There are 13 residues in the CDR3. Germline V CDR1 and CDR2: KGHSH, LQKENI. The CDR3, as DNA: TGTGCCAGCTACGGACAGGAATCTGGCGAGCAGTACTTC. It codes for CASYGQESGEQYF.

This clone appeared once. This chain joins TRBV6-2 or TRBV6-3 and TRBJ1-1; D remains ambiguous. Trimming took off 2 bases at V and 8 bases at J, with 12 bases between the two ends. The CDR3 extends over 13 amino acids. In germline, CDR1 is MNHEY, CDR2 SVGEGT. CDR3 sequence: CASSYRAFLEAFF. Here the CDR3 DNA reads TGTGCCAGCAGTTACAGGGCCTTTCTGGAAGCTTTCTTT.

The genes are TRBV7-2 and TRBJ2-4; no clear D gene. Trimming took 0 bases from V and 0 from J, leaving 12 bases between them. The CDR3 covers 17 residues. Germline values: CDR1 SGHTA, CDR2 FQGNSA. The CDR3, as DNA: TGTGCCAGCAGCTTAGCCCGGGCAGGATTAGCCAAAAACATTCAGTACTTC. It yields the protein CASSLARAGLAKNIQYF.